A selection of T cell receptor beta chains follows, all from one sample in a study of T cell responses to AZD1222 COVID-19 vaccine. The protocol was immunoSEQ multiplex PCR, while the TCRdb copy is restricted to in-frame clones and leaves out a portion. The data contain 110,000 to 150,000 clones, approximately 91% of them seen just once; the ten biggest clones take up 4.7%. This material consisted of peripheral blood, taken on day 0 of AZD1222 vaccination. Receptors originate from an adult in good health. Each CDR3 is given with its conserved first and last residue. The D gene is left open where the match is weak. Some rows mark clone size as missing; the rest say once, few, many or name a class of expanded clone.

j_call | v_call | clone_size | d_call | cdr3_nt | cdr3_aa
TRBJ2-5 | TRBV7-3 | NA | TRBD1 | TGTGCCAGCAGCCCAACAGGGGCGGGCGCACAAGAGACCCAGTACTTC | CASSPTGAGAQETQYF
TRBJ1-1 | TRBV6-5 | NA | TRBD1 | TGTGCCAGCAGCCAGGGGGGGGGAACTGAAGCTTTCTTT | CASSQGGGTEAFF
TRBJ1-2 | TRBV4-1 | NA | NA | TGCGCCAGCAGCGATAGGGACACAGCTTTCTATGGCTACACCTTC | CASSDRDTAFYGYTF
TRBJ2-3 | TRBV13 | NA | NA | TGTGCCAGCAGCTCCCGGGAGCGCTCTAGCACAGATACGCAGTATTTT | CASSSRERSSTDTQYF
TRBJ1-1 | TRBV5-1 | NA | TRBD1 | TGCGCCAGCAGCTTCCCTGACAGGGTGGGGGCTGGAGCTTTCTTT | CASSFPDRVGAGAFF
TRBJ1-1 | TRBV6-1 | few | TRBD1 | TGTGCCAGCAGTGAAGCCGGGACAGGAGCCACTGAAGCTTTCTTT | CASSEAGTGATEAFF
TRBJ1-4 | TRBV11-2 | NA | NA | TGTGCCAGCAGCTTAGGGACAGAAATAGAGAAACTGTTTTTT | CASSLGTEIEKLFF
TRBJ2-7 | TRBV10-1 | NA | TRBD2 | TGCGCCAGCAGACGGGACGGCGGGAGCGAGCAGTACTTC | CASRRDGGSEQYF
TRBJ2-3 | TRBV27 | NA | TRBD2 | TGTGCCAGCAGCTCTTACGGGAGGGCGGATACGCAGTATTTT | CASSSYGRADTQYF
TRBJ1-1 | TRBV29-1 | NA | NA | TGCAGCGTTGAACGAGGGGTCGCTGAAGCTTTCTTT | CSVERGVAEAFF
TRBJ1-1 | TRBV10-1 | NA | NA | TGCGCCAGCAGTGAGTCAGGGGGCACTGAAGCTTTCTTT | CASSESGGTEAFF
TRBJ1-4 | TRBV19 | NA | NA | TGTGCCAGTAGTGGCAGGGTTCCTAATGAAAAACTGTTTTTT | CASSGRVPNEKLFF
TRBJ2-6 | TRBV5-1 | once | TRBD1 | TGCGCCAGTAGCTTGGCCGGGACAGGGGTTTCTGGGGCCAACGTCCTGACTTTC | CASSLAGTGVSGANVLTF
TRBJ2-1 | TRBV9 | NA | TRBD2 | TGTGCCAGCAGCGTAGGAGCGGGGACTTCCTACAATGAGCAGTTCTTC | CASSVGAGTSYNEQFF
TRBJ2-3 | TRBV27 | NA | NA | TGTGCCAGCAGTTTCGAAGTCGCCGATACGCAGTATTTT | CASSFEVADTQYF
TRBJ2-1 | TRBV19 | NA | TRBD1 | TGTGCCAGTAGTTCCCGGCGGACAGGCACCTACAATGAGCAGTTCTTC | CASSSRRTGTYNEQFF
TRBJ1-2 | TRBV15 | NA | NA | TGTGCCACCAGCAGAGATATCAATTACCCCGGCTACACCTTC | CATSRDINYPGYTF
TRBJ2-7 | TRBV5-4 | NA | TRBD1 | TGTGCCAGCAGCTTTGGGGGACAGGGCCCCTACGAGCAGTACTTC | CASSFGGQGPYEQYF
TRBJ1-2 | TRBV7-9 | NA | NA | TGTGCCAGCAGCTTAGGACTGAACTATGGCTACACCTTC | CASSLGLNYGYTF
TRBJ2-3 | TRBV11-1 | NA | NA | TGTGCCAGCAGCTGGGGATCCGATACGCAGTATTTT | CASSWGSDTQYF
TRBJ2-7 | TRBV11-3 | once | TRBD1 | TGTGCCAGCAGCCAGGGACAGGGGCGGCTCTACGAGCAGTACTTC | CASSQGQGRLYEQYF
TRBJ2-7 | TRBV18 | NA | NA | TGTGCCAGCTCACCTGCCTCGGGCAGCATCTACGAGCAGTACTTC | CASSPASGSIYEQYF
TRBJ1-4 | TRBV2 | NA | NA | TGTGCCAGCAGTTGGGCCTTTCGACACTCAAACCGCGAAAAACTGTTTTTT | CASSWAFRHSNREKLFF
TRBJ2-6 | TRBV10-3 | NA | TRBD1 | TGTGCCACTTGGACAGGGGAACGAGCTGGGGCCAACGTCCTGACTTTC | CATWTGERAGANVLTF
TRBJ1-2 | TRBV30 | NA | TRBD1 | TGTGCCTGGACTTGGACAGGGGGACGCTATGGCTACACCTTC | CAWTWTGGRYGYTF
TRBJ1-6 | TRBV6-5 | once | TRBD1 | TGTGCCAGCAGTAGGGACAGGGGTATTTCACCCCTCCACTTT | CASSRDRGISPLHF
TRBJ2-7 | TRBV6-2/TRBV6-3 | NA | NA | TGTGCCAGCAGCCAGACGACTTACGAGCAGTACTTC | CASSQTTYEQYF
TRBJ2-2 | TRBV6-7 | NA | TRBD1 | TGTGCCAGCAGAAGGGGACAGGGGAACACCGGGGAGCTGTTTTTT | CASRRGQGNTGELFF
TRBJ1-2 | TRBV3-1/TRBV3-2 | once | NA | TGTGCCAGCAGCCAAGGAATTGTCGTGCCCAACGGTGGTGGCTACACCTTC | CASSQGIVVPNGGGYTF
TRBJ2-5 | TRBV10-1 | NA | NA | TGCGCCAGCAGTGAGGGGGCGCGCCAAGAGACCCAGTACTTC | CASSEGARQETQYF
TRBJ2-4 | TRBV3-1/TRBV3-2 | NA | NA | TGTGCCAGCAGCCAAGAGGCGACCAAAAACATTCAGTACTTC | CASSQEATKNIQYF
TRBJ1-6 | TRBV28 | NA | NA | TGTGCCAGCAGTTTAAGATTGGCAAGAAATTCACCCCTCCACTTT | CASSLRLARNSPLHF
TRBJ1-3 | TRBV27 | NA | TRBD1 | TGTGCCAGCAGTTCGCGGACAGGGTGGCCTGGAAACACCATATATTTT | CASSSRTGWPGNTIYF
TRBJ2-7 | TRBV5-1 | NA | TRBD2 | TGCGCCAGCAGCTTGCGTGGGAGGGACCCCTACGAGCAGTACTTC | CASSLRGRDPYEQYF
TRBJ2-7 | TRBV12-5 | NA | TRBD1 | TGTGCTAGTGGTTTGGTACGGGGACAGGGGGCAGAGGAGCAGTACTTC | CASGLVRGQGAEEQYF
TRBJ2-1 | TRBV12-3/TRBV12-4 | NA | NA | TGTGCCAGCAGTTTAGGACAGAAGCAGTTCTTC | CASSLGQKQFF
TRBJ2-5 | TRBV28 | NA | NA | TGTGCCAGCAGTTTCTGGGGTTCTGGGGGGAATGGAGGGACCCAGTACTTC | CASSFWGSGGNGGTQYF
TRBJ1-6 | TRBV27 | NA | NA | TGTGCCAGCAGTATAATACCCCTCCACTTT | CASSIIPLHF
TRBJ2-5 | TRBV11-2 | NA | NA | TGTGCCAGCAGGCCGAGCAATTTGACTAGACTGGAGACCCAGTACTTC | CASRPSNLTRLETQYF
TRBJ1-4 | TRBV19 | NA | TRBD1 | TGTGCCAGTAGTCCCGGGACAGCTACTAATGAAAAACTGTTTTTT | CASSPGTATNEKLFF
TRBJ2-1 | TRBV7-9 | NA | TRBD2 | TGTGCCAGCAGCTCGACTAGCGGAACGTACAACAATGAGCAGTTCTTC | CASSSTSGTYNNEQFF
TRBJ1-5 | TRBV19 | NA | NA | TGTGCCAGTAGTGCCCGAGACCTTAGCAATCAGCCCCAGCATTTT | CASSARDLSNQPQHF
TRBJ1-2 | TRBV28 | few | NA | TGTGCCAGCAGTTTATACAGGACTACTAACTATGGCTACACCTTC | CASSLYRTTNYGYTF
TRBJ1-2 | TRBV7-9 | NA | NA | TGTGCCAGCATGGATAGCAGGCGGTCCGGAGACGGCTACACCTTC | CASMDSRRSGDGYTF